Listed here is a single T cell receptor beta chain. The entry originates in a study of T cells in Graves' hyperthyroidism and ophthalmopathy. From RNA transcripts, TCR beta CDR3 regions were amplified. The HTBI primer set served for first-round RT-PCR of the TCR CDR3. Each CDR3 protein is one row after TCRdb ran MiXCR on the multiplex PCR reads. The sample includes 650,000 to 800,000 distinct CDR3 sequences, just under 45% of them seen just once. Material: peripheral blood or thyroid tissue (not recorded which). The TCR sequence derives from an adult man with Graves' disease, either hyperthyroidism or ophthalmopathy (not recorded which).

The CDR3 bases are TGCAGCTTACAGCGCAACTCTGGAAACACCATATATTTT. Translating it yields CSLQRNSGNTIYF. The chain has TRBV29-1 and TRBJ1-3; no clear D gene. V shed 8 bases and J shed 0 bases, with 11 bases lying between them. The CDR3 is made up of 13 amino acids. Germline V lookup: CDR1 SQVTM, CDR2 ANQGSEA.